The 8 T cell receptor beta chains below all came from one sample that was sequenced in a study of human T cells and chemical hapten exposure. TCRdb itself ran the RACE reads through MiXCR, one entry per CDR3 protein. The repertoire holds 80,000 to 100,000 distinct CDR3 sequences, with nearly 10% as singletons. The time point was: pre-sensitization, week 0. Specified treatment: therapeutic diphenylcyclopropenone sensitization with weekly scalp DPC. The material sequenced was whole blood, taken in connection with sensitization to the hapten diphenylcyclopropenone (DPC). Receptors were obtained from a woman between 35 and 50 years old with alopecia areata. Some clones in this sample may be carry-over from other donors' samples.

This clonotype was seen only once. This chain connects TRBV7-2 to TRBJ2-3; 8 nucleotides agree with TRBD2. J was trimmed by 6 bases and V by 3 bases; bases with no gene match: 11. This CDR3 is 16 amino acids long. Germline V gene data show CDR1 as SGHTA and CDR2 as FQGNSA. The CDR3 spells CASSFRAGGRTDTQYF. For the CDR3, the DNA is TGTGCCAGCAGCTTTCGCGCGGGGGGCCGAACGGATACGCAGTATTTT.

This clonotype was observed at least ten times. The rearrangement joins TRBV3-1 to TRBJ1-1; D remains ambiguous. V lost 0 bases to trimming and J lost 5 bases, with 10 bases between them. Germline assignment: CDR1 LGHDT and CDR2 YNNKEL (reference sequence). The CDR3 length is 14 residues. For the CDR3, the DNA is TGTGCCAGCAGCCAAGAGGAAGGTGGAACTGAAGCTTTCTTT. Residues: CASSQEEGGTEAFF.

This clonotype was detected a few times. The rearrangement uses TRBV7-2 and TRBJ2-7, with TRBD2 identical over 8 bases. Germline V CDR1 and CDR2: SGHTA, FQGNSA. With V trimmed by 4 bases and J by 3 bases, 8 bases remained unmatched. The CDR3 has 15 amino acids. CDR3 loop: CASSSRGASVYEQYF. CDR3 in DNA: TGTGCCAGCAGCTCGCGGGGGGCATCCGTCTACGAGCAGTACTTC.

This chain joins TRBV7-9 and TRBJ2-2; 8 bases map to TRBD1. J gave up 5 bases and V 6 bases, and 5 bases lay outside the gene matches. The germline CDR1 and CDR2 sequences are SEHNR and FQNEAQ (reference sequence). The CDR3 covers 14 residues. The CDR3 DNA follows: TGTGCCAGCAGGCGACAGGGGCTAACCGGGGAGCTGTTTTTT. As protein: CASRRQGLTGELFF.

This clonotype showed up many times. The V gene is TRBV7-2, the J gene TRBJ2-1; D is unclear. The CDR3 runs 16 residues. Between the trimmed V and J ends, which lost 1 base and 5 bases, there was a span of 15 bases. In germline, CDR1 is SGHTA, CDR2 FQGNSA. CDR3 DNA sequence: TGTGCCAGCAGCTTAGGAGGCGGAAACATAAACAATGAGCAGTTCTTC. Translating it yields CASSLGGGNINNEQFF.

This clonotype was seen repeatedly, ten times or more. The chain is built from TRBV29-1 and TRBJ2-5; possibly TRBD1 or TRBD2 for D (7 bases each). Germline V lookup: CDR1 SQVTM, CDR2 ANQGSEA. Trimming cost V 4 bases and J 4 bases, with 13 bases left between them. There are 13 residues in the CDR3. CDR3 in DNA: TGCAGCGTTGGGGGGGGACAGCCAGAGACCCAGTACTTC. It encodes CSVGGGQPETQYF.

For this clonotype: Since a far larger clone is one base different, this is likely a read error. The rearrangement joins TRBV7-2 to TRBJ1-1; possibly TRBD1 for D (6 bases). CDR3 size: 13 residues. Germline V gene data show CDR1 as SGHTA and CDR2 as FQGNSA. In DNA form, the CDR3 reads TGTGCCAGCAGCTTTCAGGGGAACACTGAAGTTTTCTTT. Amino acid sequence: CASSFQGNTEVFF.

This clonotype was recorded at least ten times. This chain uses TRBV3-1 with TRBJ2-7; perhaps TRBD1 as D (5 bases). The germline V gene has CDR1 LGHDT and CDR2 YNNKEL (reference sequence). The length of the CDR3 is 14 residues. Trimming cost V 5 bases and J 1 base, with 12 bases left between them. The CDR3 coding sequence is TGTGCCAGCAGCTCACGCGACAGTTCCTACGAGCAGTACTTC. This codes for CASSSRDSSYEQYF.